The clone carrying this TCR beta chain was recorded many times. Its matching antigen is unknown. By 5'RACE with 10-nucleotide random UMIs, the cDNA was made. TCRdb reprocessed the 5' RACE reads with MiXCR, giving one entry per CDR3 protein. The repertoire consists of 50,000 or so distinct CDR3 sequences, with about 3.4% occurring once and the leading ten covering about 7.1%. The sample comes from a study of neurological immune-mediated disorders. Study results and caveats: None of the features examined (clinical or MRI) was associated with the multiple sclerosis repertoire cluster. The repertoires of 18 of 34 multiple sclerosis patients fell into one related-CDR3 cluster (a possible signature) under phylogenetic grouping. HTLV-1-associated myelopathy had the most TCR clonal expansion, while multiple sclerosis had the least, a level that fell below healthy controls.

The receptor comes from a woman aged 55-69 years with multiple sclerosis. Sequenced: PBMCs.

The CDR3 nucleotides read TGTGCCACCAGCAGAGATCGAGCAGTTTTGGGACAGGGGGCGGAATACGAGCAGTACTTC. It yields the protein CATSRDRAVLGQGAEYEQYF. V gene TRBV15 combines with J gene TRBJ2-7; 12 nucleotides line up with TRBD1. Germline-derived CDR1 and CDR2 are LNHNV and YYDKDF (reference sequence). Trimming cost V 0 bases and J 4 bases; bases outside gene matches: 16. The CDR3 is 20 residues long.